Below, 5 T cell receptor beta chains from the same sample are listed, as sequenced in a study of blood T cell repertoires in COVID-19 (dated by TCRdb to the early 2020s). The receptor library was made with the immunoSEQ multiplex PCR assay. Entries here come from immuneACCESS through TCRdb and include only in-frame sequences with V and J called. Some clones fail to appear in such tables; in the studies checked, an unresolved V gene covers under half of the shortfall, and the cause of the remainder is unknown. The sample profile shows tens of thousands of clones; more than 70% of them were found once. Of the sample, around 4.9% is held by the ten largest clones. The sample taken for sequencing was peripheral blood. All receptors come from a human donor in a cohort sampled during active COVID-19.

The CDR3, as DNA: TGTGCCAGTCCACGGAGGGGCAAATCAACTAATGAAAAACTGTTTTTT. Translation gives CASPRRGKSTNEKLFF. The rearrangement links TRBV21-1 to TRBJ1-4. TRBV21-1 represents a pseudogene. CDR3 size: 16 residues.

A word on this clone: The sample holds other DNA sequences that translate to the same CDR3. The V call is TRBV10-3, the J call TRBJ2-1; 9 bases align to TRBD2. The trim removed 4 bases at V and 4 bases at J, leaving 5 bases unmatched. Germline CDR1 reads ENHRY; CDR2 reads SYGVKD. This CDR3 contains 15 residues. In DNA, the CDR3 is TGTGCCATCAGTGGCGGTAGCGGGGGATACAATGAGCAGTTCTTC. It translates to CAISGGSGGYNEQFF.

This CDR3 reads CASSPSGGSYNSPLHF. In DNA form, the CDR3 reads TGTGCCAGCTCACCTAGCGGGGGTTCCTATAATTCACCCCTCCACTTT. The chain has TRBV18 and TRBJ1-6, with D tentatively TRBD1 (5 bases). The germline V gene encodes CDR1 KGHSH and CDR2 LQKENI. The CDR3 extends over 16 amino acids. V shed 3 bases and J shed 1 base, with 10 bases lying between them.

The rearrangement joins TRBV3-1 (or the pseudogene TRBV3-2) to TRBJ1-2, with no clear D. CDR1 and CDR2 from the germline V gene are LGHDT and YNNKEL (reference sequence). The CDR3 totals 13 residues. V lost 4 bases to trimming and J lost 0 bases, with 6 bases between them. CDR3 nucleotides: TGTGCCAGCAGCCCCCAGGCTAACTATGGCTACACCTTC. Residues: CASSPQANYGYTF.

The chain recombines TRBV24-1 with TRBJ1-3; TRBD1 is a possible D gene (5 bases). V was trimmed by 8 bases and J by 0 bases, leaving 22 bases between them. From germline, CDR1 is KGHDR and CDR2 SFDVKD. The CDR3 spans 18 residues. This CDR3 is CATIPCGGDGNSGNTIYF. The CDR3 nucleotides are TGTGCCACCATTCCATGCGGGGGGGACGGGAACTCTGGAAACACCATATATTTT.